The 25 T cell receptor beta chains in this list originate from one sample, sequenced in a study of blood T cell repertoires in COVID-19. The table came from immunoSEQ multiplex PCR; TCRdb's copy has only in-frame clones and leaves some out. The repertoire holds 150,000 to 200,000 clones, about 86% seen once, with roughly 20% in the top ten. Sequencing was carried out using peripheral blood. These receptors all come from a woman of 80 years or more with acute or convalescent COVID-19.

This clone was counted once. Other DNA sequences in this sample translate to the same CDR3. The chain uses TRBV29-1 and TRBJ1-2, with D possibly TRBD1 on 6 matching bases. This CDR3 region has 12 residues. Germline assignment: CDR1 SQVTM and CDR2 ANQGSEA. Trimming took 6 bases from V and 4 from J, leaving 12 bases between them. The chain's CDR3 is CSVLSDSYGYTF. For the CDR3, the DNA is TGCAGCGTGCTGTCGGACAGCTATGGCTACACCTTC.

The V gene is TRBV6-5, the J gene TRBJ1-4, with TRBD1 matching 9 bases. CDR1 and CDR2 (germline): MNHEY, SVGAGI. The CDR3 consists of 14 residues. The ends lost 7 bases at V and 8 bases at J; junction bases unmatched: 8. In DNA form, the CDR3 reads TGTGCCAGCAACGAACAGGGGGCCGGGGAAAAACTGTTTTTT. It encodes CASNEQGAGEKLFF.

The rearrangement uses TRBV7-2 and TRBJ2-3; 10 bases are shared with TRBD2. The CDR3 spans 16 residues. The V gene end was trimmed by 5 bases and the J gene end by 8 bases; junction bases not matched to a gene: 13. Germline V gives CDR1 SGHTA, CDR2 FQGNSA. CDR3 coding DNA: TGTGCCAGCAGCCCCGGTTGGAGCGGGGGGGGCGGTACGCAGTATTTT. This codes for CASSPGWSGGGGTQYF.

The chain employs TRBV7-9 and TRBJ2-7, with 9 bases aligning to TRBD2. V dropped 5 bases and J dropped 5; count of bases not matched to a gene: 7. The CDR3 loop spans 14 amino acids. CDR1 is SEHNR, CDR2 FQNEAQ, per germline (reference sequence). In DNA, the CDR3 is TGTGCCAGCAGCCCCGGGGGACTAGCAGACGAGCAGTACTTC. It codes for CASSPGGLADEQYF.

The CDR3 spells CASSLRPLSDRSYEQYF. DNA for the CDR3: TGTGCCAGCAGCCTCCGACCCTTAAGCGATCGCTCCTACGAGCAGTACTTC. The rearrangement joins TRBV7-9 to TRBJ2-7; D remains ambiguous. The CDR3 runs 17 residues. In germline, CDR1 is SEHNR, CDR2 FQNEAQ (reference sequence). V was pared by 5 bases and J by 0 bases, with 20 bases between.

V usage is TRBV5-1 and J usage is TRBJ2-2; maybe TRBD2 (6 bases). Per germline, CDR1 SGHRS and CDR2 YFSETQ. Trimming stripped 1 base from V and 1 base from J, with 11 bases between. This CDR3 has 16 residues. The CDR3 coding sequence is TGCGCCAGCAGCTTGTCTCGGCGGGAGAACACCGGGGAGCTGTTTTTT. The encoded protein is CASSLSRRENTGELFF.

This clone was counted between two and nine times. The rearrangement links TRBV9 to TRBJ1-2; D is uncertain. The CDR3 length is 14 residues. CDR1 SGDLS and CDR2 YYNGEE come from the germline V gene. Trimming stripped 0 bases from V and 4 bases from J, with 10 bases between. CDR3 nucleotides: TGTGCCAGCAGCGTAGACGGGGAGTTCTATGGCTACACCTTC. Amino acid sequence: CASSVDGEFYGYTF.

The rearrangement uses TRBV5-1 and TRBJ2-1; D is possibly TRBD2 (6 bases). CDR1 and CDR2 (germline): SGHRS, YFSETQ. Trimming left V 4 bases short and J 0 bases short, with 11 bases between. CDR3 length equals 15 residues. This CDR3 reads CASSLRGGSYNEQFF. Here the CDR3 DNA reads TGCGCCAGCAGCCTTCGGGGAGGCTCCTACAATGAGCAGTTCTTC.

The chain carries TRBV4-2 and TRBJ1-2, with D perhaps matching TRBD1 (5 bases). Trimming left V 1 base short and J 4 bases short, with 16 bases between. CDR3 size: 16 residues. Per the germline V gene, CDR1 is LGHNA and CDR2 is YNFKEQ. CDR3 sequence reads: CASSQVGPREGYGYTF. Written as DNA, the CDR3 is TGTGCCAGCAGCCAAGTTGGGCCCAGGGAGGGCTATGGCTACACCTTC.

The CDR3, as DNA: TGTGCCAGCAGCCAAGTTGGGCACGAGCAGTACTTC. Translating it yields CASSQVGHEQYF. The chain links TRBV3-1 (or the pseudogene TRBV3-2) to TRBJ2-7; D unclear. From germline, CDR1 is LGHDT and CDR2 YNNKEL (reference sequence). V was pared by 1 base and J by 5 bases, with 6 bases between. The CDR3 is 12 residues long.

This chain links TRBV24-1 with TRBJ2-3; 9 bases match TRBD1. V dropped 10 bases and J dropped 6; count of bases not matched to a gene: 7. The CDR3 loop spans 13 amino acids. Per germline, CDR1 KGHDR and CDR2 SFDVKD. The DNA of the CDR3 is TGTGCCACGGGAGACAGGGGGAAGGATACGCAGTATTTT. Translated: CATGDRGKDTQYF.

The chain has TRBV18 and TRBJ1-1; 8 nucleotides line up with TRBD1. With V trimmed by 6 bases and J by 8 bases, 5 bases remained unmatched. Germline V gives CDR1 KGHSH, CDR2 LQKENI. The CDR3 runs to 12 residues. The DNA of the CDR3 is TGTGCCAGCTCCATAGGACAGGGCGAAGCTTTCTTT. Its translation: CASSIGQGEAFF.

The genes are TRBV19 and TRBJ2-2; TRBD2 matches at 13 bases. V was clipped by 4 bases and J by 4 bases; unmatched bases: 9. The CDR3 length is 18 residues. In germline, CDR1 is LNHDA, CDR2 SQIVND (reference sequence). CDR3 sequence: CASSTLTSGRRVTGELFF. Written as DNA, the CDR3 is TGTGCCAGTAGTACCTTGACTAGCGGGAGGCGGGTCACCGGGGAGCTGTTTTTT.

The chain employs TRBV9 and TRBJ1-4; a weak D match, TRBD1 (5 bases). From germline, CDR1 is SGDLS and CDR2 YYNGEE. The CDR3 has 13 residues. With 1 base removed from V and 11 bases from J, the gap between germline ends came to 12 bases. The DNA of the CDR3 is TGTGCCAGCAGCGTAATTCCGGGGGAGAAACTGTTTTTT. This translates into CASSVIPGEKLFF.

DNA of the CDR3: TGCAGCGTTCTTTCAGGGAGGACTGAAGCTTTCTTT. Encoded protein: CSVLSGRTEAFF. The J gene is TRBJ1-1, the V gene TRBV29-1, with TRBD1 as a possible D gene (5 bases). Trimming left V 5 bases short and J 5 bases short, with 12 bases between. The V gene's germline CDR1 is SQVTM and CDR2 ANQGSEA. The CDR3 spans 12 residues.

This clone showed up just once. The chain recombines TRBV3-1 (or the pseudogene TRBV3-2) with TRBJ2-1, with D hard to call. The CDR3 totals 13 residues. V was trimmed by 1 base and J by 14 bases, leaving 15 bases between them. Germline V gene data show CDR1 as LGHDT and CDR2 as YNNKEL (reference sequence). CDR3 region: CASSQATRGSKFF. CDR3 nucleotides: TGTGCCAGCAGCCAAGCGACGAGAGGTAGCAAGTTCTTC.

The genes are TRBV6-5 and TRBJ2-7; 7 bases agree with TRBD1. The CDR3 totals 15 residues. V shed 5 bases, J shed 3 bases, and the junction held 10 bases outside the gene matches. CDR1 and CDR2 from the germline V gene are MNHEY and SVGAGI. CDR3 in DNA: TGTGCCAGCAGTCCCGGAAGGGGGCGATTCTACGAGCAGTACTTC. This sequence encodes CASSPGRGRFYEQYF.

The rearrangement joins TRBV5-4 to TRBJ1-2; 8 bases fit TRBD1. Trimming cost V 5 bases and J 3 bases; bases outside gene matches: 9. Germline CDR1 and CDR2: SGHNT and YYREEE (reference sequence). This CDR3 comprises 15 residues. The CDR3 loop reads CASRSGTGSHYGYTF. CDR3 in DNA: TGTGCCAGCAGGTCCGGGACAGGTAGCCACTATGGCTACACCTTC.

This clone was counted once. A read error may account for a junction end that differs from germline. The rearrangement uses TRBV7-9 and TRBJ1-3; D ambiguous. This CDR3 spans 15 amino acids. Germline CDR1 and CDR2: SEHNR and FQNEAQ (reference sequence). The CDR3, as DNA: TGTGCCAGCAGCTTGGGAGGCGGATATGGAGACACCATATATTTT. This translates into CASSLGGGYGDTIYF.

J is TRBJ1-4 and V is TRBV6-6; TRBD1 aligns across 9 bases. The CDR3 covers 16 residues. Germline CDR1 reads MNHNY; CDR2 reads SVGAGI (reference sequence). With 3 bases clipped from V and 5 bases from J, the junction kept 7 bases outside the gene matches. As DNA, the CDR3 is TGTGCCAGCAGTTATATCCCCGGGACAGGGAATGAAAAACTGTTTTTT. Protein sequence: CASSYIPGTGNEKLFF.

The chain is built from TRBV6-4 and TRBJ2-3; TRBD2 matches at 8 bases. The length of the CDR3 is 14 residues. CDR1 is MRHNA, CDR2 SNTAGT, per germline. Trimming at V came to 4 bases and at J to 3 bases, leaving 3 bases not matched to a gene. The CDR3 spells CASSVTSATDTQYF. In DNA, the CDR3 is TGTGCCAGCAGTGTGACTAGCGCTACAGATACGCAGTATTTT.

The J gene is TRBJ2-7, the V gene TRBV2; 8 bases fit TRBD2. Germline assignment: CDR1 SNHLY and CDR2 FYNNEI. V shed 6 bases and J 2 bases; nucleotides not matched to a gene: 6. The CDR3 spans 14 residues. CDR3 sequence (DNA): TGTGCCAGCAGGAGCGGGAGTTTGGCCTACGAGCAGTACTTC. Translating it yields CASRSGSLAYEQYF.

The V and J genes are TRBV19 and TRBJ2-7; TRBD1 matches 7 bases. CDR3 size: 15 residues. Germline V gene lookup returns CDR1 LNHDA and CDR2 SQIVND (reference sequence). V gave up 4 bases and J gave up 5 bases; unmatched junction bases: 11. Written as DNA, the CDR3 is TGTGCCAGTAGTAACAGGGGCTCGCGGTCCGACGAGCAGTACTTC. It specifies CASSNRGSRSDEQYF. Full variable domain (remainder filled in from reference TRBV19 and TRBJ2-7): DGGITQSPKYLFRKEGQNVTLSCEQNLNHDAMYWYRQDPGQGLRLIYYSQIVNDFQKGDIAEGYSVSREKKESFPLTVTSAQKNPTAFYLCASSNRGSRSDEQYFGPGTRLTVT.

On this clone: The junction does not match germline at one end; this may be a read error. V and J are TRBV5-8 and TRBJ2-5; 11 bases match TRBD2. Germline CDR1 and CDR2: SGHTS and YDEGEE. The CDR3 is 16 residues long. CDR3 region: CASSLGLAGREETQHF. The CDR3 nucleotides are TGTGCCAGCAGCTTGGGACTAGCGGGAAGAGAAGAGACCCAGCACTTC. The full variable domain, completed using reference TRBV5-8 and TRBJ2-5, is EAGVTQSPTHLIKTRGQQATLRCSPISGHTSVYWYQQALGLGLQFLLWYDEGEERNRGNFPPRFSGRQFPNYSSELNVNALELEDSALYLCASSLGLAGREETQHFGPGTRLLVL.

This chain connects TRBV27 to TRBJ1-6, with D tentatively TRBD1 (6 bases). V lost 2 bases and J 0 bases, leaving 8 bases between the germline ends. The CDR3 is made up of 16 amino acids. In germline, CDR1 is MNHEY, CDR2 SMNVEV (reference sequence). Written as DNA, the CDR3 is TGTGCCAGCAGTTTAGGGGGCGCCTCCTATAATTCACCCCTCCACTTT. It specifies CASSLGGASYNSPLHF.